This is a list of T cell receptor beta chains from one sample in a study of cytomegalovirus exposure and HLA in healthy donors. Assay used: immunoSEQ multiplex PCR; TCRdb lists only in-frame clones, some missing. This sample has about 120,000 clones, with approximately 83% found just once. Specimen: PBMCs. These receptors all stem from a woman younger than 30 in good health and CMV-seronegative. Both conserved end residues are part of each CDR3. D genes are given only for firm matches. The size of a clone is reported for some rows only, either as once, few or many, or as a class for expanded clones.

j_gene	abundance	v_gene	d_gene	CDR3aa	CDR3nt
TRBJ1-1	once	TRBV27	-	CASSSYTGNTEAFF	TGTGCCAGCAGTTCCTACACAGGTAACACTGAAGCTTTCTTT
TRBJ1-2	once	TRBV7-9	-	CASSLASIGAASGYTF	TGTGCCAGCAGCTTAGCGAGTATAGGGGCTGCGTCCGGCTACACCTTC
TRBJ2-2	-	TRBV7-9	-	CASSSGAGELFF	TGTGCCAGCAGCTCGGGAGCCGGGGAGCTGTTTTTT
TRBJ1-3	-	TRBV7-9	-	CASSLVNGGTLSGNTIYF	TGTGCCAGCAGCTTAGTAAACGGCGGAACCCTCTCTGGAAACACCATATATTTT
TRBJ2-3	-	TRBV28	-	CATAQLPSTDTQYF	TGTGCCACCGCACAACTACCAAGCACAGATACGCAGTATTTT
TRBJ2-6	-	TRBV18	-	CASSQSPPGANVLTF	TGTGCCAGCTCACAATCTCCCCCTGGGGCCAACGTCCTGACTTTC
TRBJ1-2	-	TRBV19	TRBD1	CASIPDRGYFYGYTF	TGTGCCAGTATCCCGGACAGGGGGTATTTCTATGGCTACACCTTC
TRBJ1-2	-	TRBV29-1	-	CSVETTQGIGYGYTF	TGCAGCGTTGAAACCACCCAGGGGATTGGCTATGGCTACACCTTC
TRBJ2-5	-	TRBV13	TRBD1	CASSFGTGGETQYF	TGTGCCAGCAGCTTTGGGACAGGGGGAGAGACCCAGTACTTC
TRBJ1-2	-	TRBV13	-	CASNNRAVGGYTF	TGTGCCAGCAATAACAGGGCGGTTGGAGGCTACACCTTC
TRBJ1-1	many	TRBV4-1	-	CASSPLQGANTEAFF	TGCGCCAGCAGCCCCCTACAGGGAGCGAACACTGAAGCTTTCTTT
TRBJ2-5	once	TRBV11-3	-	CASTNGGPETQYF	TGTGCCAGCACCAACGGGGGGCCAGAGACCCAGTACTTC
TRBJ2-7	-	TRBV29-1	TRBD2	CSVSNSGGIEQYF	TGCAGCGTTAGCAATAGCGGGGGGATCGAGCAGTACTTC
TRBJ2-7	once	TRBV5-1	-	CASSSDSAGYEQYF	TGCGCCAGCAGCTCCGATAGCGCAGGCTACGAGCAGTACTTC
TRBJ1-2	-	TRBV4-1	-	CASSQVIANYGYTF	TGCGCCAGCAGCCAAGTGATAGCTAACTATGGCTACACCTTC
TRBJ1-1	few	TRBV5-1	-	CASRITGTGNTEAFF	TGCGCCAGCAGAATAACCGGGACTGGGAACACTGAAGCTTTCTTT
TRBJ2-1	-	TRBV5-3	TRBD1	CARSSQGETNNEQFF	TGTGCCAGAAGCTCGCAGGGGGAAACTAACAATGAGCAGTTCTTC
TRBJ2-1	-	TRBV7-2	TRBD1	CASSDRDSKNEQFF	TGTGCCAGCAGCGACCGGGACAGTAAGAATGAGCAGTTCTTC
TRBJ1-6	-	TRBV30	-	CAWTRGLGNSPLHF	TGTGCCTGGACGAGGGGACTGGGTAATTCACCCCTCCACTTT
TRBJ2-7	-	TRBV5-1	TRBD2	CASSPKRGNYEQYF	TGCGCCAGCAGCCCCAAGCGGGGTAACTACGAGCAGTACTTC
TRBJ1-5	-	TRBV29-1	-	CSVVEGGVGNQPQHF	TGCAGCGTTGTGGAGGGAGGGGTGGGCAATCAGCCCCAGCATTTT
TRBJ1-1	few	TRBV2	-	CANSKGVGNTEAFF	TGTGCCAACTCGAAAGGGGTAGGGAACACTGAAGCTTTCTTT
TRBJ2-7	-	TRBV28	TRBD2	CASSFPTSGKGEQYF	TGTGCCAGCAGTTTCCCGACTAGCGGGAAGGGCGAGCAGTACTTC
TRBJ2-7	-	TRBV2	-	CASSHVGGYEQYF	TGTGCCAGCAGTCATGTCGGGGGCTACGAGCAGTACTTC
TRBJ1-2	-	TRBV11-3	TRBD1	CASSSLMDRGTLNYGYTF	TGTGCCAGCAGCTCTCTAATGGACAGGGGCACCCTCAACTATGGCTACACCTTC
TRBJ1-6	once	TRBV9	-	CASSGLSVLNSPLHF	TGTGCCAGCAGCGGTCTGTCCGTCCTAAATTCACCCCTCCACTTT
TRBJ1-2	-	TRBV4-2	-	CASSQESRLSDYGYTF	TGTGCCAGCAGCCAAGAATCGCGGCTCTCTGACTATGGCTACACCTTC
TRBJ2-1	few	TRBV5-4	TRBD1	CASSMHGTGPNEQFF	TGTGCCAGCAGCATGCATGGGACAGGGCCAAATGAGCAGTTCTTC
TRBJ1-5	-	TRBV12-5	-	CASGLVLHRNNQPQHF	TGTGCTAGTGGTTTGGTACTTCACAGGAACAATCAGCCCCAGCATTTT
TRBJ1-4	few	TRBV7-2	-	CASSLDGQYEKLFF	TGTGCCAGCAGCTTAGATGGCCAGTATGAAAAACTGTTTTTT
TRBJ2-3	-	TRBV2	TRBD2	CASTQEASGGPRQYF	TGTGCCAGCACACAGGAGGCTAGCGGGGGTCCCCGGCAGTATTTT
TRBJ2-7	-	TRBV7-2	-	CASSLGGGLYEQYF	TGTGCCAGCAGCTTAGGCGGGGGCTTGTACGAGCAGTACTTC
TRBJ1-2	-	TRBV4-3	-	CASSQDVGPEKYGYTF	TGCGCCAGCAGCCAAGATGTGGGGCCCGAAAAGTATGGCTACACCTTC
TRBJ1-1	once	TRBV19	-	CASSIIELNTEAFF	TGTGCCAGTAGTATAATTGAGTTGAACACTGAAGCTTTCTTT
TRBJ2-7	-	TRBV7-9	-	CASSSYRETYEQYF	TGTGCCAGCAGCTCGTACCGGGAGACCTACGAGCAGTACTTC
TRBJ2-3	-	TRBV28	TRBD2	CASSLGRGLAGRGSF	TGTGCCAGCAGTTTGGGGAGGGGACTAGCGGGAAGGGGTAGTTTT
TRBJ2-2	-	TRBV27	-	CASSPLHTYYNTGELFF	TGTGCCAGCAGTCCACTTCACACATACTATAACACCGGGGAGCTGTTTTTT
TRBJ2-5	-	TRBV2	TRBD1	CASSSTGVGVQETQYF	TGTGCCAGCAGTTCCACAGGGGTCGGAGTTCAAGAGACCCAGTACTTC
TRBJ2-3	-	TRBV2	TRBD2	CATRTSGRTDTQYF	TGTGCCACTAGGACTAGCGGACGCACAGATACGCAGTATTTT
TRBJ2-1	-	TRBV6-1	-	CASSRRRVDEQFF	TGTGCCAGCAGTCGACGCAGGGTTGATGAGCAGTTCTTC
TRBJ2-7	few	TRBV11-2	-	CASSLILSYEQYF	TGTGCCAGCAGCTTAATTCTTTCCTACGAGCAGTACTTC
TRBJ1-2	-	TRBV30	-	CAWSGTVGGYTF	TGTGCCTGGAGTGGGACAGTGGGCGGCTACACCTTC
TRBJ1-5	-	TRBV6-6	TRBD1	CASSGDSSNQPQHF	TGTGCCAGCAGTGGGGACAGTAGCAATCAGCCCCAGCATTTT
TRBJ1-1	-	TRBV27	-	CASSFIRNTEAFF	TGTGCCAGCAGTTTTATTAGGAACACTGAAGCTTTCTTT
TRBJ1-2	-	TRBV28	TRBD1	CASSSPPGQGFPNYGYTF	TGTGCCAGCAGTTCTCCCCCGGGACAGGGATTCCCTAACTATGGCTACACCTTC
TRBJ1-1	-	TRBV5-6	TRBD1	CASSLRTGHPYTEAFF	TGTGCCAGCAGCTTGCGGACAGGGCATCCCTACACTGAAGCTTTCTTT
TRBJ1-1	once	TRBV11-3	-	CASSSPLGGAPEAFF	TGTGCCAGCAGCTCCCCCTTGGGCGGGGCTCCTGAAGCTTTCTTT
TRBJ1-1	-	TRBV27	-	CASRRPQGGTEAFF	TGTGCCAGCAGGCGCCCCCAGGGAGGCACTGAAGCTTTCTTT
TRBJ2-5	-	TRBV4-1	TRBD2	CASSRPGTKFETQYF	TGCGCCAGCAGCCGACCCGGGACTAAGTTTGAGACCCAGTACTTC
TRBJ2-3	-	TRBV20-1	-	CSAHTDTQYF	TGCAGTGCCCACACAGATACGCAGTATTTT